Given below is one TCR beta chain in context. The antigen is unknown. The data originate from a study of graft-versus-host responses after intestinal transplantation. Study-level findings and limits: Recipient marrow showed GvH clones, some seen first in ileum or blood.

The data were produced by immunoSEQ multiplex PCR, yet TCRdb's version contains in-frame clones alone and is incomplete. The sample includes over 75,000 clones, 80% to 90% of them seen just once. V lost 8 bases, J lost 0 bases, and 8 bases lay in between. The CDR3 runs to 14 residues. Germline V gene lookup returns CDR1 MGHDK and CDR2 SYGVNS. The specimen was unstimulated CD8+ T cells sorted from spleen or lymph node cells, collected before transplant. The rearrangement joins TRBV25-1 to TRBJ1-6, with a weak D call TRBD1 (5 bases). This TCR was recovered from a human donor who was the organ donor for an intestinal transplant. This chain's CDR3 is CASGGISYNSPLHF. CDR3 sequence (DNA): TGTGCCAGCGGGGGTATCTCCTATAATTCACCCCTCCACTTT.